Below, 16 T cell receptor beta chains from the same sample are listed, as sequenced in a study of blood T cell repertoires in COVID-19. Data came from immunoSEQ multiplex PCR; TCRdb stores just in-frame clones and leaves some out. Of under 350,000 clones detected, around 87% appear once; the ten largest clones hold roughly 1.3%. Sequenced material: peripheral blood. The receptors were gathered from a man between 65 and 85 years old with acute or convalescent COVID-19.

The V gene is TRBV12-3 or TRBV12-4, the J gene TRBJ2-7; D gene uncertain. V was clipped by 5 bases and J by 9 bases, with 14 bases between them. This CDR3 spans 12 amino acids. The CDR3 DNA reads as TGTGCCAGCAGTCCTGTGGGCGTCCGGCAGTACTTC. Its protein product is CASSPVGVRQYF.

This chain joins TRBV19 and TRBJ2-5; perhaps TRBD2 as D (6 bases). CDR1 is LNHDA and CDR2 is SQIVND in the germline V gene (reference sequence). V was cut by 6 bases and J by 1 base, with 9 bases left in between. This CDR3 has 13 amino acids. The CDR3 DNA reads TGTGCCAGTAGCTCTAGCGTCCAAGAGACCCAGTACTTC. It encodes CASSSSVQETQYF.

The chain uses TRBV2 and TRBJ1-1, with TRBD1 matching over 7 bases. The CDR3 loop spans 15 amino acids. V lost 5 bases, J lost 4 bases, and 10 bases stayed unmatched. Germline CDR1 is SNHLY and CDR2 is FYNNEI. CDR3 sequence (DNA): TGTGCCAGCAGTATTGACAGGGCTAAGGCCACTGAAGCTTTCTTT. Its protein product is CASSIDRAKATEAFF.

The chain is built from TRBV3-1 (or the pseudogene TRBV3-2) and TRBJ1-2, with a possible D match to TRBD1 (6 bases). The V and J ends lost 4 bases and 5 bases respectively, with 11 bases between them. Germline V lookup: CDR1 LGHDT, CDR2 YNNKEL (reference sequence). The CDR3 covers 13 residues. The DNA of the CDR3 is TGTGCCAGCAGCCTGGGGGCCAGATATGGCTACACCTTC. Its translation is CASSLGARYGYTF.

This rearrangement joins TRBV19 to TRBJ1-5; D unresolved. Per the germline V gene, CDR1 is LNHDA and CDR2 is SQIVND (reference sequence). V was trimmed by 5 bases and J by 3 bases, leaving 11 bases between them. The CDR3 is made up of 14 amino acids. The CDR3 region has the DNA TGTGCCAGTAGTTTACCGGGTTCCAATCAGCCCCAGCATTTT. It encodes CASSLPGSNQPQHF.

The chain is built from TRBV18 and TRBJ1-2; 9 nucleotides align to TRBD1. This CDR3 spans 15 amino acids. In germline, CDR1 is KGHSH, CDR2 LQKENI. V gave up 4 bases and J gave up 3 bases; unmatched junction bases: 6. CDR3 protein: CASSLTTGGDYGYTF. The CDR3 DNA reads TGTGCCAGCTCACTTACAACAGGGGGCGACTATGGCTACACCTTC.

This clone turned up a few times. The V gene is TRBV11-1, the J gene TRBJ1-1; 11 bases map to TRBD1. Trimming removed 5 bases from V and 5 bases from J; junction bases left unmatched: 10. CDR1 SGHAT and CDR2 FQDESV come from the germline V gene (reference sequence). This CDR3 comprises 16 residues. CDR3 amino acids: CASSPRTGGARTEAFF. CDR3 sequence (DNA): TGTGCCAGCAGCCCCCGGACAGGGGGCGCTCGGACTGAAGCTTTCTTT.

The V and J genes are TRBV28 and TRBJ2-7; TRBD2 matches 9 bases. The CDR3 runs to 14 residues. The V and J ends lost 3 bases and 6 bases, in that order; junction bases with no gene match: 6. Germline lookup yields CDR1 MDHEN and CDR2 SYDVKM. The CDR3 DNA reads as TGTGCCAGCAGTTTGAGATTAGCGGGAGTCGAGCAGTACTTC. It encodes CASSLRLAGVEQYF.

The gene calls are TRBV24-1 and TRBJ1-1; 7 positions agree with TRBD1. Losses at the gene ends were 7 bases for V and 1 base for J; bases not matched to a gene: 5. There are 14 residues in the CDR3. The V gene's germline CDR1 is KGHDR and CDR2 SFDVKD. CDR3 coding DNA: TGTGCCACCAGGGCAGGGGGGTCGAACACTGAAGCTTTCTTT. It yields the protein CATRAGGSNTEAFF.

The V gene is TRBV20-1, the J gene TRBJ1-5, with unresolved D. V lost 3 bases, J lost 0 bases, and 9 bases lay in between. The CDR3 covers 14 residues. CDR1 and CDR2 (germline): DFQATT, SNEGSKA (reference sequence). The chain's CDR3 is CSASLADSNQPQHF. CDR3 sequence (DNA): TGCAGTGCTAGTCTGGCGGATAGCAATCAGCCCCAGCATTTT.

The chain links TRBV7-6 to TRBJ2-2; D is unresolved. The CDR3 extends over 15 amino acids. The V gene lost 5 bases and the J gene lost 7 bases, with 17 bases spanning the gap. CDR1 and CDR2 (germline): SGHVS, FNYEAQ. CDR3 residues: CASSPVEQTGGELFF. The CDR3 region has the DNA TGTGCCAGCAGCCCCGTGGAGCAGACGGGCGGGGAGCTGTTTTTT.

The chain couples TRBV20-1 to TRBJ1-2, with D maybe TRBD1 (6 bases). The V gene's germline CDR1 is DFQATT and CDR2 SNEGSKA (reference sequence). V was pared by 3 bases and J by 2 bases, with 22 bases between. The CDR3 spans 17 residues. CDR3 sequence (DNA): TGCAGTGCTAGTCCAAGAGGCAGGGGAACCTTAAACTATGGCTACACCTTC. Translation: CSASPRGRGTLNYGYTF.

The chain employs TRBV10-3 and TRBJ1-1; 8 nucleotides align to TRBD1. Germline CDR1 ENHRY, CDR2 SYGVKD. The J segment lost 1 base and the V segment lost 6 bases, leaving 7 bases of the junction unmatched. The CDR3 spans 15 residues. The CDR3 loop reads CAIRPGQGGNTEAFF. CDR3 nucleotides: TGTGCCATCAGACCCGGACAGGGAGGGAACACTGAAGCTTTCTTT.

The gene calls are TRBV5-4 and TRBJ2-2; 8 positions agree with TRBD1. The junction had 9 bases not matched to a gene; V was cut back by 7 bases and J by 1 base. This CDR3 is 16 amino acids long. CDR1 is SGHNT and CDR2 is YYREEE in the germline V gene (reference sequence). The CDR3 DNA sequence: TGTGCCAGCTCTCCAGTCGGGACAGGGAACACCGGGGAGCTGTTTTTT. Protein: CASSPVGTGNTGELFF. Full variable domain (outside the CDR3, taken from reference TRBV5-4 and TRBJ2-2): ETGVTQSPTHLIKTRGQQVTLRCSSQSGHNTVSWYQQALGQGPQFIFQYYREEENGRGNFPPRFSGLQFPNYSSELNVNALELDDSALYLCASSPVGTGNTGELFFGEGSRLTVL.

The rearrangement joins TRBV9 to TRBJ2-5, with 8 bases identical to TRBD1. CDR3 length equals 13 residues. In germline, CDR1 is SGDLS, CDR2 YYNGEE. V lost 4 bases to trimming and J lost 5 bases; unmatched junction nucleotides: 4. The CDR3 loop is CASSRDRGETQYF. CDR3 in DNA: TGTGCCAGCAGCCGTGACAGGGGTGAGACCCAGTACTTC. Variable domain in full (rest from reference TRBV9 and TRBJ2-5): DSGVTQTPKHLITATGQRVTLRCSPRSGDLSVYWYQQSLDQGLQFLIQYYNGEERAKGNILERFSAQQFPDLHSELNLSSLELGDSALYFCASSRDRGETQYFGPGTRLLVL.

The CDR3 DNA is TGTGCCACCTTAAGCGGGACACGGCGCGCCCAGTACTTC. Its protein product is CATLSGTRRAQYF. This chain joins TRBV10-3 and TRBJ2-5; a possible D gene is TRBD2 (7 bases). Per germline, CDR1 ENHRY and CDR2 SYGVKD. The length of the CDR3 is 13 residues. The V end lost 10 bases, the J end lost 9 bases, and 21 bases lay between the germline ends.